This T cell receptor (beta chain) was sequenced for a study of PD-1 blockade in classical Hodgkin lymphoma. The table came from immunoSEQ multiplex PCR; TCRdb's copy has only in-frame clones and leaves some out. The table shows about 12,000 clones, with almost 90% occurring only once. Germline V CDR1 and CDR2: SEHNR, FQNEAQ (reference sequence). V lost 4 bases and J 5 bases, leaving 18 bases between the germline ends. The CDR3 loop spans 15 amino acids. Every one of the patients relapsed after autologous stem cell transplantation (brentuximab vedotin exposure was variable). CD4+ T cells were purified from thawed PBMCs by magnetic negative selection.

The source of this sequence is a human donor with classical Hodgkin lymphoma. The chain employs TRBV7-9 and TRBJ2-7; D is perhaps TRBD2 (6 bases). This material consisted of CD4+ T cells from blood, taken at baseline. The CDR3 region is CASSWGGGIYDEQYF. CDR3 nucleotide sequence: TGTGCCAGCAGCTGGGGTGGGGGGATTTACGACGAGCAGTACTTC.